These 23 T cell receptor beta chains originate from one sample sequenced in a study of regulatory T cells in long-lasting Graves disease. Time point here: newly diagnosed GD, antithyroid drugs for less than 3 months. PBMC-derived RNA was used for the TCR library. Arm-PCR of CDR3 regions and iRepertoire HTBI primers were used to build TCR beta libraries. TCRdb reprocessed the multiplex PCR reads via MiXCR and lists one record per CDR3 protein. The sample contains over 350,000 distinct CDR3 sequences, around 13% of which appear only once. These data also formed part of another study, on T cells in Graves' hyperthyroidism and ophthalmopathy.

Sequencing was performed on peripheral blood mononuclear cells (PBMCs), taken at new diagnosis, from a patient treated with antithyroid drugs. The origin of the receptors is a woman in her forties or fifties with Graves disease.

This clonotype turned up a few times. This rearrangement joins TRBV2 to TRBJ2-1; TRBD2 agrees at 10 bases. The CDR3 extends over 17 amino acids. V dropped 6 bases and J dropped 8; count of bases not matched to a gene: 16. CDR1 and CDR2 from the germline V gene are SNHLY and FYNNEI. CDR3 loop: CASSLTSRPSGSHEQFF. The CDR3 DNA sequence: TGTGCCAGCAGCTTAACCTCCCGGCCTAGCGGGAGTCATGAGCAGTTCTTC.

This clonotype has a count of ten or more. The rearrangement uses TRBV18 and TRBJ1-2; no clear D. The length of the CDR3 is 14 residues. CDR1 and CDR2 from the germline V gene are KGHSH and LQKENI. Trimming shortened V by 3 bases and J by 2 bases, and 10 bases separated the two germline ends. The DNA of the CDR3 is TGTGCCAGCTCACCCCCATCCCGGAACTATGGCTACACCTTC. It translates to CASSPPSRNYGYTF. The complete variable domain, with remaining parts taken from reference TRBV18 and TRBJ1-2, reads NAGVMQNPRHLVRRRGQEARLRCSPMKGHSHVYWYRQLPEEGLKFMVYLQKENIIDESGMPKERFSAEFPKEGPSILRIQQVVRGDSAAYFCASSPPSRNYGYTFGSGTRLTVV.

This clonotype was seen at least ten times. V is TRBV11-1 and J is TRBJ1-6; no reliable D call. The CDR3 totals 15 residues. Germline CDR1 reads SGHAT; CDR2 reads FQDESV (reference sequence). Trimming took 7 bases from V and 6 from J, leaving 16 bases between them. For the CDR3, the DNA is TGTGCCAGCAAAGACGGTAACCTACCTAATTCACCCCTCCACTTT. This encodes CASKDGNLPNSPLHF.

Ten or more counts support this clonotype. V is TRBV28 and J is TRBJ2-7, with D perhaps TRBD2 (7 bases). Germline V CDR1 and CDR2: MDHEN, SYDVKM. V was clipped by 3 bases and J by 5 bases, with 14 bases between them. This CDR3 is built from 14 residues. This CDR3 is CASSFGGGPDEQYF. CDR3 bases: TGTGCCAGCAGTTTCGGCGGGGGCCCGGACGAGCAGTACTTC.

This clonotype showed up just a few times. The V gene is TRBV7-3, the J gene TRBJ2-3; D assignment may be TRBD1 or TRBD2 (5 bases each). CDR1 and CDR2 from the germline V gene are SGHTA and FQGTGA. CDR3 length: 15 amino acids. V lost 3 bases and J 0 bases, leaving 10 bases between the germline ends. The CDR3 DNA sequence: TGTGCCAGCAGCTTGGGGGTAACTAGCACAGATACGCAGTATTTT. Residues: CASSLGVTSTDTQYF.

At least ten counts were recorded for this clonotype. The chain carries TRBV11-2 and TRBJ2-7, with 9 nucleotides matching TRBD1. The germline V gene encodes CDR1 SGHAT and CDR2 FQNNGV. Trimming at V came to 1 base and at J to 0 bases, leaving 4 bases not matched to a gene. CDR3 size: 16 residues. CDR3 residues: CASSLGLGQGSYEQYF. The CDR3 DNA reads as TGTGCCAGCAGCTTAGGGTTGGGACAGGGCTCCTACGAGCAGTACTTC.

This clonotype was counted at least ten times. The rearrangement uses TRBV28 and TRBJ2-3, with TRBD1 matching 8 bases. The CDR3 spans 15 residues. The V gene end was trimmed by 8 bases and the J gene end by 7 bases; junction bases not matched to a gene: 14. CDR1 is MDHEN, CDR2 SYDVKM, per germline. CDR3 sequence reads: CASVPGQANLNTQYF. CDR3 DNA: TGTGCCAGCGTACCGGGACAGGCTAATTTGAATACGCAGTATTTT. Complete variable domain (other parts from reference TRBV28 and TRBJ2-3): DVKVTQSSRYLVKRTGEKVFLECVQDMDHENMFWYRQDPGLGLRLIYFSYDVKMKEKGDIPEGYSVSREKKERFSLILESASTNQTSMYLCASVPGQANLNTQYFGPGTRLTVL.

This sequence joins TRBV5-1 and TRBJ1-1; D ambiguous. The V and J ends lost 0 bases and 0 bases respectively, with 15 bases between them. The CDR3 loop spans 17 amino acids. Germline CDR1 reads SGHRS; CDR2 reads YFSETQ. The CDR3 DNA reads TGCGCCAGCAGCTTGGAGGCAGGTGATACTATGAACACTGAAGCTTTCTTT. Amino acids: CASSLEAGDTMNTEAFF.

This clonotype turned up a few times. The chain links TRBV7-3 to TRBJ2-3; 9 bases match TRBD2. The CDR3 contains 15 residues. J gave up 1 base and V 4 bases, and 3 bases lay outside the gene matches. The germline CDR1 and CDR2 sequences are SGHTA and FQGTGA. The DNA of the CDR3 is TGTGCCAGCAGCTCTAGCGGGGAGGGCACAGATACGCAGTATTTT. Translation: CASSSSGEGTDTQYF. Combining the CDR3 with reference TRBV7-3 and TRBJ2-3 gives the whole variable domain GAGVSQTPSNKVTEKGKYVELRCDPISGHTALYWYRQSLGQGPEFLIYFQGTGAADDSGLPNDRFFAVRPEGSVSTLKIQRTERGDSAVYLCASSSSGEGTDTQYFGPGTRLTVL.

V is TRBV6-2 or TRBV6-3 and J is TRBJ2-3; 7 bases line up with TRBD1. J lost 6 bases, V lost 6 bases, and 6 bases had no gene match. The CDR3 is 13 amino acids. In germline, CDR1 is MNHEY, CDR2 SVGEGT. The chain's CDR3 is CASSTPTGDTQYF. Here the CDR3 DNA reads TGTGCCAGCAGCACCCCGACAGGGGATACGCAGTATTTT.

This chain uses TRBV30 with TRBJ2-7, with unresolved D. The CDR3 has 12 residues. Germline V gene data show CDR1 as GTSNPN and CDR2 as SVGIG (reference sequence). Trimming removed 3 bases from V and 3 bases from J, with 9 bases in between. This CDR3 is CAWSPTLYEQYF. The CDR3 DNA reads TGTGCCTGGAGCCCGACACTCTACGAGCAGTACTTC.

A remark on this clonotype: A read error may be the cause here, since a much bigger clone is one base away. The chain combines TRBV20-1 with TRBJ2-1; TRBD2 agrees at 10 bases. V dropped 4 bases and J dropped 13; count of bases not matched to a gene: 16. Looked up from germline, CDR1 is DFQATT and CDR2 is SNEGSKA (reference sequence). This CDR3 has 15 residues. The CDR3, as DNA: TGCAGTGCTAATGTAGCGGGGGGCCTTGAGGGTGATCAGTTCTTC. It is translated as CSANVAGGLEGDQFF.

This clonotype appeared many times. The chain couples TRBV3-1 to TRBJ1-2; TRBD1 matches 10 bases. V lost 6 bases and J lost 8; bases outside the gene matches: 6. The germline V gene encodes CDR1 LGHDT and CDR2 YNNKEL (reference sequence). The CDR3 is 13 amino acids. The CDR3 DNA is TGTGCCAGCAGTCGACAGGGGGCTAACGGCTACACCTTC. This encodes CASSRQGANGYTF.

The CDR3 region is CAISGTSGFSYEQYF. The DNA for the CDR3 is TGTGCCATCAGTGGGACTAGCGGTTTCTCCTACGAGCAGTACTTC. V usage is TRBV10-3 and J usage is TRBJ2-7; TRBD2 agrees at 10 bases. Germline lookup yields CDR1 ENHRY and CDR2 SYGVKD. The CDR3 is 15 residues long. V was pared by 4 bases and J by 0 bases, with 3 bases of the junction left unmatched.

V is TRBV2 and J is TRBJ1-1; D gene unclear. The CDR3 runs 15 residues. The V gene's germline CDR1 is SNHLY and CDR2 FYNNEI. The V end lost 6 bases, the J end lost 1 base, and 15 bases lay between the germline ends. CDR3 nucleotide sequence: TGTGCCAGCAGCGTCGGAATGGGTGAGAACACTGAAGCTTTCTTT. Amino acids: CASSVGMGENTEAFF.

At least ten counts were recorded for this clonotype. The chain has TRBV11-2 and TRBJ2-7; no definite D call. CDR1 is SGHAT and CDR2 is FQNNGV in the germline V gene. V was cut by 0 bases and J by 0 bases, with 12 bases left in between. The CDR3 is made up of 16 amino acids. CDR3 sequence: CASSLDFSGNSYEQYF. Written as DNA, the CDR3 is TGTGCCAGCAGCTTAGATTTTTCTGGGAACTCCTACGAGCAGTACTTC.

V gene TRBV7-2 combines with J gene TRBJ2-2, with TRBD2 as a possible D gene (5 bases). Germline V gives CDR1 SGHTA, CDR2 FQGNSA. This CDR3 contains 13 residues. Trimming stripped 3 bases from V and 7 bases from J, with 9 bases between. The CDR3 spells CASSFASFGELFF. The CDR3 region has the DNA TGTGCCAGCAGCTTTGCTAGCTTCGGGGAGCTGTTTTTT.

This clonotype has only a few counts. The J gene is TRBJ2-7, the V gene TRBV13; unclear D gene. The CDR3 loop spans 12 amino acids. The V and J ends lost 5 bases and 1 base respectively, with 6 bases between them. From germline, CDR1 is PRHDT and CDR2 FYEKMQ (reference sequence). CDR3 residues: CASSNRSYEQYF. The CDR3 nucleotides read TGTGCCAGCAGCAACCGTTCCTACGAGCAGTACTTC.

This clonotype was picked up a small number of times. V usage is TRBV19 and J usage is TRBJ2-7; maybe TRBD1 (6 bases). This CDR3 comprises 19 residues. The germline gives CDR1 LNHDA, CDR2 SQIVND (reference sequence). Trimming shortened V by 3 bases and J by 1 base, and 25 bases separated the two germline ends. The CDR3 DNA sequence: TGTGCCAGTAGTATGCATCTCGGCAGCGATCAGGGGCTGTCCTACGAGCAGTACTTC. Translated: CASSMHLGSDQGLSYEQYF. Full variable domain (remainder filled in from reference TRBV19 and TRBJ2-7): DGGITQSPKYLFRKEGQNVTLSCEQNLNHDAMYWYRQDPGQGLRLIYYSQIVNDFQKGDIAEGYSVSREKKESFPLTVTSAQKNPTAFYLCASSMHLGSDQGLSYEQYFGPGTRLTVT.

This clonotype was counted many times. The rearrangement joins TRBV7-3 to TRBJ2-3; D remains unclear. V lost 4 bases, J lost 2 bases, and 10 bases lay in between. The CDR3 spans 14 residues. The germline V gene has CDR1 SGHTA and CDR2 FQGTGA. CDR3 in DNA: TGTGCCAGCAGCTCCGGACGGACCACAGATACGCAGTATTTT. Translating gives CASSSGRTTDTQYF.

This chain connects TRBV29-1 to TRBJ2-3; 10 bases align to TRBD2. Per germline, CDR1 SQVTM and CDR2 ANQGSEA. V lost 6 bases to trimming and J lost 5 bases; unmatched junction nucleotides: 8. This CDR3 spans 14 amino acids. The CDR3: CSVASGSLVDTQYF. CDR3 sequence (DNA): TGCAGCGTCGCTAGCGGGAGCTTGGTAGATACGCAGTATTTT.

In its sample, this clonotype was seen a few times. This chain uses TRBV19 with TRBJ2-2; TRBD1 matches 7 bases. V gave up 3 bases and J gave up 5 bases; unmatched junction bases: 6. Germline V CDR1 and CDR2: LNHDA, SQIVND (reference sequence). The CDR3 has 15 amino acids. CDR3 nucleotides: TGTGCCAGTAGTATCCGCAGGGGGTATACCGGGGAGCTGTTTTTT. Its protein is CASSIRRGYTGELFF.

The chain combines TRBV5-4 with TRBJ1-4; D is possibly TRBD1 (6 bases). V was shortened by 0 bases and J by 5 bases, with 11 bases between the two germline ends. The CDR3 consists of 15 residues. The germline gives CDR1 SGHNT, CDR2 YYREEE (reference sequence). The CDR3 nucleotides read TGTGCCAGCAGCTTGGCAGGGGCCCAGAATGAAAAACTGTTTTTT. Its translation: CASSLAGAQNEKLFF.